This T cell receptor beta chain was sequenced in a study of blood T cell repertoires in COVID-19. Study-level information: Nucleic acid was either cDNA or gDNA, and it came from T cells, B-cell-depleted T cells, or PBMCs.

Some clones are missing from TCRdb's copy, which holds only in-frame ones; the method was immunoSEQ multiplex PCR. The sample shows 200,000 to 300,000 clones, under 90% of them seen only once. The length of the CDR3 is 17 residues. Germline lookup yields CDR1 PRHDT and CDR2 FYEKMQ (reference sequence). The V and J ends lost 6 bases and 2 bases, in that order; junction bases with no gene match: 14. The chain uses TRBV13 and TRBJ2-3, with 7 bases identical to TRBD2. The source is a human donor in a cohort sampled during active COVID-19. The sample taken for sequencing was peripheral blood. The CDR3 nucleotides are TGTGCCAGCAGAACGGAGAGGCGGGAGTGGGACACAGATACGCAGTATTTT. It encodes CASRTERREWDTDTQYF.